Included here is one T cell receptor beta chain sequence, with context. Its target is not known. This sample was included in a study of OX40 agonist ivuxolimab in advanced cancers. At the level of the study: Clinicians treated patients with ivuxolimab, an agonistic anti-OX40 (CD134) antibody.

The data were produced by immunoSEQ multiplex PCR, yet TCRdb's version contains in-frame clones alone and is incomplete. The sample lists 65,000 to 70,000 clones; over 80% were seen once. The CDR3 spans 13 residues. The germline V gene encodes CDR1 SGHDN and CDR2 FVKESK. V lost 5 bases and J 0 bases, leaving 7 bases between the germline ends. General study results and limits: At 0.1 to 3.0 mg/kg, CD4+ and CD8+ blood T cells expanded clonally by week 6. Relatively little clonal expansion, among the lowest observed, appeared in partial responders at 0.1-3.0 mg/kg. No antigen was identified for the clonally expanded peripheral T cells.

The sample was CD4+ or CD8+ T cells sorted from blood, taken in a trial of the OX40 agonist ivuxolimab. The receptor was isolated from an adult with an advanced solid tumor such as melanoma, head and neck, liver or kidney cancer. V usage is TRBV14 and J usage is TRBJ1-1; no firm D call. CDR3 sequence reads: CASSFTMNTEAFF. CDR3 nucleotides: TGTGCCAGCAGCTTTACTATGAACACTGAAGCTTTCTTT.